The sequence of this T cell receptor beta chain was determined in a study of CD8 T cells in ankylosing spondylitis listed by TCRdb under 2017. Some background on the complete study: The study set out to find disease-linked TCR variants by profiling T cell receptor beta repertoires in ankylosing spondylitis patients and healthy donors. The full study cohort was made up of about 24 ankylosing spondylitis patients and over 90 healthy donors. Samples of peripheral blood were taken, and for ankylosing spondylitis patients, synovial fluid was collected as well. Here is what the overall study found, with its caveats: In peripheral blood, the disease-linked clones were found at relatively low frequencies and had a CD8+ phenotype. The disease-linked clones were reported as significantly enriched in matched synovial fluid samples from ankylosing spondylitis patients. Some of the motif variants had been reported before in the synovial fluid and blood of reactive arthritis patients, a finding that suggests common disease-initiation mechanisms. A TCR beta motif of several highly homologous amino acid variants appeared characteristic of blood from ankylosing spondylitis patients.

This clonotype was observed a few times. Its antigen remains undetermined. No base quality information exists; no much larger clone differs at one position. TCRdb lists the instrument as Illumina HiSeq 2500. Quantitative 5'-RACE with molecular barcodes was the method used to prepare the TCR beta libraries. The paper's data handling went like this. A new computational method, built on a probabilistic model of VDJ rearrangement, was used to identify disease-linked TCR variants. TCRdb ran its own pipeline on the public reads, namely fastp trimming at Q25 and MiXCR clone calling, and kept in-frame beta chains. Identical CDR3 proteins give one entry, which carries the most common genes and DNA. What appears here as the V and J calls and clone size reflects TCRdb's work, not the paper's. The sample table records 800,000 to 900,000 distinct CDR3 sequences; 10% to 15% of these occur just once. The ten largest account for about 0.5% of the sample.

Including the terminal cysteine and phenylalanine, the CDR3 comprises 14 residues. The read is trimmed to its CDR3 DNA, 42 bases read in frame from base 1. The trim is 8 bases for V and 4 bases for J, with a gap of 16 bases between the germline ends. In the germline V gene, CDR1 corresponds to SGDLS and CDR2 to YYNGEE. The chain links TRBV9 with TRBJ1-5; perhaps TRBD1 is the D gene, with 5 bases matching. Sample: blood, either unsorted or a sorted T cell fraction (not recorded which). The receptor was derived from a male donor with ankylosing spondylitis. The DNA sequence is TGTGCCAGTCAGCAGGGAATCGGGAATCAGCCCCAGCATTTT. This translates into CASQQGIGNQPQHF.